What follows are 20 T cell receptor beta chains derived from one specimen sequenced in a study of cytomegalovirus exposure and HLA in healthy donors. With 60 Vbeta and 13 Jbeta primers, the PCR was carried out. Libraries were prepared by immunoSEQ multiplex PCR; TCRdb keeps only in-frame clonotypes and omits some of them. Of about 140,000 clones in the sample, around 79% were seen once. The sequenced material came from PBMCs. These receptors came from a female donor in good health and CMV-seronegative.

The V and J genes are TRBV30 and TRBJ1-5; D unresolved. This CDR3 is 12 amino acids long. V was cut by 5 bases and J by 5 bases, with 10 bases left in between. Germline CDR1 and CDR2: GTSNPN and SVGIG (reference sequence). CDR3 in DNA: TGTGCCTGGGGCTTAGGAGATCAGCCCCAGCATTTT. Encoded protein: CAWGLGDQPQHF.

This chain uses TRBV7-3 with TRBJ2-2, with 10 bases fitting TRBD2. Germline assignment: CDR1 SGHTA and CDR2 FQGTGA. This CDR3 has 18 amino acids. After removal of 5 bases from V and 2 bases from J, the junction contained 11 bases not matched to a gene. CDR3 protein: CASSAVRAGGPNTGELFF. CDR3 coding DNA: TGTGCCAGCAGCGCCGTCCGAGCGGGGGGGCCAAACACCGGGGAGCTGTTTTTT.

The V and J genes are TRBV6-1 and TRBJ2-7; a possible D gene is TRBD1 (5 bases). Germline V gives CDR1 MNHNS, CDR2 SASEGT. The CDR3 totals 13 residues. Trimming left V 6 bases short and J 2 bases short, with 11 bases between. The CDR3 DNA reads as TGTGCCAGCAGGGAACCAGGGACCTACGAGCAGTACTTC. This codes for CASREPGTYEQYF.

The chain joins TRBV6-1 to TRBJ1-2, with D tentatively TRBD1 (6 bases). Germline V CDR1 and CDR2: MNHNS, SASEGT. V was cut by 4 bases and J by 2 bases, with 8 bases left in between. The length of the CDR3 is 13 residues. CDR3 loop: CASSVRGNYGYTF. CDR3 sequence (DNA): TGTGCCAGCAGTGTGAGGGGGAACTATGGCTACACCTTC.

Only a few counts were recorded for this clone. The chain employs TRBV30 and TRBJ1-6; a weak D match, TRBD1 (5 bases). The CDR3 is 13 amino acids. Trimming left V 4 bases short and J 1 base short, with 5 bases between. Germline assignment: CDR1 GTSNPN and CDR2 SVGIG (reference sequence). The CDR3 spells CAWKGSYNSPLHF. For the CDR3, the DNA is TGTGCCTGGAAGGGGTCCTATAATTCACCCCTCCACTTT.

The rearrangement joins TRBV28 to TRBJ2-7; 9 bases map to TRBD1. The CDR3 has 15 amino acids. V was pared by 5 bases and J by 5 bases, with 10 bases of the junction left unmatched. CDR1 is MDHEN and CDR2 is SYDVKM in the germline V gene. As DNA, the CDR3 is TGTGCCAGCAGTCCAAACAGGGGGCGCTTGGACGAGCAGTACTTC. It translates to CASSPNRGRLDEQYF.

In DNA form, the CDR3 reads TGTGCCAGCAGTTTATGGGGCAGGCAAAATCAGCCCCAGCATTTT. It translates to CASSLWGRQNQPQHF. The chain carries TRBV28 and TRBJ1-5, with D uncertain. V was cut by 0 bases and J by 4 bases, with 10 bases left in between. CDR1 MDHEN and CDR2 SYDVKM come from the germline V gene. The CDR3 contains 15 residues.

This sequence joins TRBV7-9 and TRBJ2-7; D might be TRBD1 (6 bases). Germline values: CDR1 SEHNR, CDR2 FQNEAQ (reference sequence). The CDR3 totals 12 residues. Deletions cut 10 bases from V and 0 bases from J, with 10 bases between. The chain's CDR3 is CAITGNSYEQYF. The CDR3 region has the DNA TGTGCCATAACAGGGAACTCCTACGAGCAGTACTTC.

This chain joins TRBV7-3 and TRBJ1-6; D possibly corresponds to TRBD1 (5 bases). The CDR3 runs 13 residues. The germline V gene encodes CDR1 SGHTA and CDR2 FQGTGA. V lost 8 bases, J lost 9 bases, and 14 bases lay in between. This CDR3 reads CASGTGVGSPLHF. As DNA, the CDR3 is TGTGCCAGCGGGACGGGGGTAGGTTCACCCCTCCACTTT.

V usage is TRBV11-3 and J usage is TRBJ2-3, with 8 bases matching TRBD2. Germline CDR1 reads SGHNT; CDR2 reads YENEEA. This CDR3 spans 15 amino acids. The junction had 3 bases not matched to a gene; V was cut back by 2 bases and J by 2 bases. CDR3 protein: CASSLRAGATDTQYF. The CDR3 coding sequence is TGTGCCAGCAGCTTAAGAGCGGGGGCCACAGATACGCAGTATTTT.

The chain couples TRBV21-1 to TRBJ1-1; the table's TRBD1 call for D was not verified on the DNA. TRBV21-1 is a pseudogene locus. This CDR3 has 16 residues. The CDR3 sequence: CASSIDLGTGNTEAFF. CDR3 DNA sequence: TGTGCCAGCAGCATCGACCTTGGGACAGGGAACACTGAAGCTTTCTTT.

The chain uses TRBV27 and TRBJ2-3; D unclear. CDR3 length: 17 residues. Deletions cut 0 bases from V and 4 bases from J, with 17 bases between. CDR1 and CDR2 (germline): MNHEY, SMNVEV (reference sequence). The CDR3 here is CASSLSGPSSLADTQYF. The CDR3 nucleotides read TGTGCCAGCAGTTTATCGGGCCCCAGCTCCTTGGCAGATACGCAGTATTTT.

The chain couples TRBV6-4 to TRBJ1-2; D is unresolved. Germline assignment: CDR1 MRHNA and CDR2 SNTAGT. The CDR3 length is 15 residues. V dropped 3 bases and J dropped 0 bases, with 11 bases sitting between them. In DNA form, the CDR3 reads TGTGCCAGCAGTGAGGAGGTCAGCACTAACTATGGCTACACCTTC. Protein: CASSEEVSTNYGYTF.

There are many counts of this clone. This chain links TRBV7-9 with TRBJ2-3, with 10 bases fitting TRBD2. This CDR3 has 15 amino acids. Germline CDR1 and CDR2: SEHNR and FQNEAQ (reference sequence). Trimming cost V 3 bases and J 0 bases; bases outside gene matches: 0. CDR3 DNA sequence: TGTGCCAGCAGCTTTAGCGGGGGGAGCACAGATACGCAGTATTTT. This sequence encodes CASSFSGGSTDTQYF.

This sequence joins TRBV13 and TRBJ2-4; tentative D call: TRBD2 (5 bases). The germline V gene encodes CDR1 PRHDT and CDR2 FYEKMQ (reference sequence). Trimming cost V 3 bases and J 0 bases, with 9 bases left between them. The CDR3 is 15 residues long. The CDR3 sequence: CASSLGRLAKNIQYF. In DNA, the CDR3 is TGTGCCAGCAGCTTGGGGAGACTAGCCAAAAACATTCAGTACTTC.

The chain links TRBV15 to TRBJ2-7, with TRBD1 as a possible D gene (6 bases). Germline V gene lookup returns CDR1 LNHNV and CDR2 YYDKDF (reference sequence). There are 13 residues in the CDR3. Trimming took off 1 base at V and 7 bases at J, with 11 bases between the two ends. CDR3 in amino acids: CATSRGQGQEQYF. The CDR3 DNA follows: TGTGCCACCAGCAGAGGTCAGGGACAAGAGCAGTACTTC.

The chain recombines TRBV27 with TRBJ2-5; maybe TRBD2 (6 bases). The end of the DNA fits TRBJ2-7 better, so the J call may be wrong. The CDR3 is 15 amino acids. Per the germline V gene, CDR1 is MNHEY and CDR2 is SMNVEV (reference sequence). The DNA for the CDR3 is TGTGCCAGCAGTTTATTACGCGGGATTCGGTACGAGCAGTACTTC. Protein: CASSLLRGIRYEQYF.

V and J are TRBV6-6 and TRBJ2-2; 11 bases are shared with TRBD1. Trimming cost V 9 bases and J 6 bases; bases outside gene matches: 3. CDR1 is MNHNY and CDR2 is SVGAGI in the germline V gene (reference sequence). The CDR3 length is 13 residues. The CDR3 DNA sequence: TGTGCCAGTGGACAGGGGGCGGCCGGGGAGCTGTTTTTT. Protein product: CASGQGAAGELFF.

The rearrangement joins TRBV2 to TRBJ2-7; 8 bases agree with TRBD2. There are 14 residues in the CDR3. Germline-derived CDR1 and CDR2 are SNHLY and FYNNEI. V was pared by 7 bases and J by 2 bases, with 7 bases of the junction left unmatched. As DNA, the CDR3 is TGTGCCAGCAAGGGCGGGAGGAGCGCCTACGAGCAGTACTTC. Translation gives CASKGGRSAYEQYF.

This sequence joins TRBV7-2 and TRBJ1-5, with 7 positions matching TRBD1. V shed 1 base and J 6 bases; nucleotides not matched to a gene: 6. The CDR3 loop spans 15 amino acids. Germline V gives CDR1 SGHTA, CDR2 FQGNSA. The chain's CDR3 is CASSLVWQGGQPQHF. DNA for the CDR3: TGTGCCAGCAGCTTAGTCTGGCAGGGGGGTCAGCCCCAGCATTTT.